This TCR beta chain was profiled in a study of response to subunit inactivated influenza vaccine. Study results and limitations: Each seasonal influenza vaccination, the authors suggested, recruits few new T cells.

The CDR3 runs 16 residues. Trimming cost V 6 bases and J 7 bases; bases outside gene matches: 8. Germline V gene data show CDR1 as ENHRY and CDR2 as SYGVKD. TCRdb ran MiXCR on the RT-PCR reads and lists one entry per CDR3 protein. The sample consists of hundreds of thousands of distinct CDR3 sequences, approximately 14% of them appearing once. Details on this clonotype: What it binds is unknown.

The TCR was taken from a man aged 50 to 60 who received an inactivated influenza vaccine. Sequenced here: PBMCs from blood, sampled less than 15 days before vaccination. The chain carries TRBV10-3 and TRBJ2-3; 15 bases agree with TRBD2. CDR3 amino acids: CAISRTSGGAVNTQYF. CDR3 DNA: TGTGCCATCAGCCGGACTAGCGGGGGGGCAGTGAATACGCAGTATTTT.